These T cell receptor beta chains were read from a single sample in a study of blood T cell repertoires in COVID-19. The method was immunoSEQ multiplex PCR; TCRdb's version includes in-frame clones alone and lacks a portion of them. The sample yields about 210,000 clones, roughly nine tenths seen once. Sequenced input: peripheral blood. These receptors were taken from a man aged 25-45 years with acute or convalescent COVID-19. The CDR3 runs from the conserved cysteine through the conserved F or W. The D gene is left open where the match is weak. Clone size is shown for a subset of rows, as once, few, many or a class of expanded clone.

V gene	clone size	D gene	J gene	CDR3 protein	CDR3 DNA
TRBV5-4	NA	TRBD2	TRBJ2-5	CASSPGREGETQYF	TGTGCCAGCAGCCCGGGGAGGGAGGGTGAGACCCAGTACTTC
TRBV3-1/TRBV3-2	NA	TRBD2	TRBJ2-2	CASSRILAGPGELFF	TGTGCCAGCAGCCGTATACTAGCGGGGCCCGGGGAGCTGTTTTTT
TRBV7-3	NA	NA	TRBJ2-1	CASSFGQPANNEQFF	TGTGCCAGCAGCTTCGGACAGCCAGCAAACAATGAGCAGTTCTTC
TRBV11-1	NA	NA	TRBJ2-7	CASGAGDRINYEQYF	TGTGCCTCAGGGGCAGGGGATCGGATCAACTACGAGCAGTACTTC
TRBV3-1/TRBV3-2	NA	TRBD1	TRBJ1-1	CASSQYRGFGTEAFF	TGTGCCAGCAGCCAATACAGGGGTTTCGGCACTGAAGCTTTCTTT
TRBV5-6	NA	NA	TRBJ2-7	CASSLVQNYEQYF	TGTGCCAGCAGCTTGGTCCAAAACTACGAGCAGTACTTC
TRBV24-1	NA	TRBD2	TRBJ2-2	CATSDSGTSETGELFF	TGTGCCACCAGTGACTCCGGGACTAGCGAAACCGGGGAGCTGTTTTTT
TRBV7-8	NA	NA	TRBJ2-7	CASSPGQTYEQYF	TGTGCCAGCAGCCCCGGACAGACCTACGAGCAGTACTTC
TRBV29-1	NA	TRBD1	TRBJ1-2	CSALGQGGGYTF	TGCAGCGCCCTTGGACAGGGAGGGGGCTACACCTTC
TRBV19	many	TRBD1	TRBJ1-2	CASSDRGRYGYTF	TGTGCCAGTAGCGACAGGGGCCGTTATGGCTACACCTTC
TRBV7-8	NA	TRBD1	TRBJ2-1	CASSFWTGSYNEQFF	TGTGCCAGCAGCTTCTGGACAGGCTCCTACAATGAGCAGTTCTTC
TRBV30	NA	TRBD1	TRBJ1-4	CAWKSSGQGSEKLFF	TGTGCCTGGAAGAGTTCGGGACAGGGGTCAGAAAAACTGTTTTTT
TRBV12-3/TRBV12-4	once	NA	TRBJ2-7	CASSLVEGYEQYF	TGTGCCAGCAGTTTAGTGGAGGGCTACGAGCAGTACTTC
TRBV7-3	NA	TRBD2	TRBJ2-1	CASSLKREGRIDEQFF	TGTGCCAGCAGCTTAAAGCGGGAGGGCCGCATCGATGAGCAGTTCTTC
TRBV27	NA	TRBD1	TRBJ1-1	CASRGRGTGGEAFF	TGTGCCAGCAGGGGCCGAGGGACAGGAGGTGAAGCTTTCTTT
TRBV28	NA	NA	TRBJ1-1	CASNRRGSEAFF	TGTGCCAGCAACAGGAGGGGCTCTGAAGCTTTCTTT
TRBV29-1	NA	NA	TRBJ1-4	CSAGQMNEKLFF	TGCAGCGCCGGACAGATGAATGAAAAACTGTTTTTT
TRBV11-2	NA	NA	TRBJ2-7	CASSLGWGGSYEQYF	TGTGCCAGCAGCTTAGGCTGGGGCGGCTCCTACGAGCAGTACTTC
TRBV10-3	NA	NA	TRBJ1-5	CAIRGDFNQPQHF	TGTGCCATCAGAGGGGACTTTAATCAGCCCCAGCATTTT
TRBV3-1/TRBV3-2	NA	TRBD1	TRBJ1-1	CASSPGTGRRAFF	TGTGCCAGCAGCCCCGGGACAGGGAGACGGGCTTTCTTT
TRBV29-1	NA	TRBD2	TRBJ2-7	CSVSTPGTSGGAYEQYF	TGCAGCGTTTCTACCCCGGGCACTAGCGGGGGGGCCTACGAGCAGTACTTC
TRBV4-2	NA	TRBD1	TRBJ1-1	CASSLTIGQGDTEAFF	TGTGCCAGCAGCCTTACTATAGGACAGGGGGACACTGAAGCTTTCTTT
TRBV19	NA	NA	TRBJ2-7	CASSIYRGQYEQYF	TGTGCCAGTAGTATATACCGGGGACAATACGAGCAGTACTTC
TRBV10-3	NA	NA	TRBJ2-3	CAIGGGPTGTDTQYF	TGTGCCATAGGGGGGGGGCCGACGGGCACAGATACGCAGTATTTT
TRBV2	NA	NA	TRBJ1-5	CASRMEGSLQPQHF	TGTGCCAGCAGAATGGAGGGGAGTCTACAGCCCCAGCATTTT
TRBV6-5	NA	NA	TRBJ1-3	CASSRSGGPGNTIYF	TGTGCCAGCTCCCGCTCCGGGGGACCCGGAAACACCATATATTTT
TRBV11-1	NA	NA	TRBJ1-1	CASSLQWSTEAFF	TGTGCCAGCAGCTTACAATGGAGCACTGAAGCTTTCTTT
TRBV11-2	NA	TRBD2	TRBJ2-1	CASWEGKFYNEQFF	TGTGCCTCCTGGGAGGGCAAATTTTACAATGAGCAGTTCTTC
TRBV19	NA	NA	TRBJ1-6	CASSIRQDSPLHF	TGTGCCAGTAGTATTCGACAGGATTCACCCCTCCACTTT
TRBV30	NA	NA	TRBJ2-1	CAWSRSGTYNEQFF	TGTGCCTGGAGTAGGAGCGGGACATACAATGAGCAGTTCTTC
TRBV9	few	TRBD1	TRBJ2-7	CASSLLGDRDGEQYF	TGTGCCAGCAGCCTCCTTGGGGACAGGGACGGCGAGCAGTACTTC
TRBV19	NA	NA	TRBJ1-6	CASSISGQIQSPLHF	TGTGCCAGTAGTATATCTGGACAGATACAATCACCCCTCCACTTT
TRBV5-6	NA	NA	TRBJ2-2	CASSLVTPGELFF	TGTGCCAGCAGCTTGGTAACTCCCGGGGAGCTGTTTTTT
TRBV11-1	NA	NA	TRBJ2-5	CASSPQQGTQYF	TGTGCCAGCAGCCCCCAACAGGGGACCCAGTACTTC
TRBV23-1	NA	NA	TRBJ2-7	CASSHSTGVTAYEQYF	TGCGCCAGCAGTCACTCCACCGGGGTCACCGCCTACGAGCAGTACTTC
TRBV9	NA	NA	TRBJ2-1	CASSPYGEQFF	TGTGCCAGCAGCCCCTACGGTGAGCAGTTCTTC
TRBV5-4	NA	NA	TRBJ2-1	CASSSNTGSPSEQFF	TGTGCCAGCAGCTCTAATACCGGGTCGCCTAGTGAGCAGTTCTTC
TRBV19	NA	TRBD1	TRBJ1-3	CASSTTGRGNTIYF	TGTGCCAGTAGTACGACAGGGAGGGGAAACACCATATATTTT
TRBV18	few	NA	TRBJ2-1	CASSPQVRGKEQFF	TGTGCCAGCTCACCCCAGGTTCGGGGGAAGGAGCAGTTCTTC
TRBV4-1	NA	NA	TRBJ2-3	CASSQDRSGTQYF	TGCGCCAGCAGCCAAGATAGGAGCGGTACGCAGTATTTT
TRBV4-1	NA	NA	TRBJ2-7	CASSHGYEQYF	TGCGCCAGCAGCCACGGTTACGAGCAGTACTTC
TRBV5-1	few	TRBD2	TRBJ2-4	CASSLGEGNTKNIQYF	TGCGCCAGCAGCTTGGGGGAGGGAAATACCAAAAACATTCAGTACTTC
TRBV6-6	NA	TRBD2	TRBJ2-5	CASSSGGWETQYF	TGTGCCAGCAGCTCGGGAGGCTGGGAGACCCAGTACTTC
TRBV9	NA	NA	TRBJ2-2	CASSVGASATTRELFF	TGTGCCAGCAGCGTAGGGGCTAGCGCGACCACCCGGGAGCTGTTTTTT
TRBV4-1	NA	NA	TRBJ2-7	CASSSDSTYEQYF	TGCGCCAGTTCCTCCGACAGCACCTACGAGCAGTACTTC
TRBV5-1	NA	TRBD1	TRBJ2-7	CASSLGGFRDRSYEQYF	TGCGCCAGCAGCTTGGGGGGGTTCCGGGACAGGTCCTACGAGCAGTACTTC
TRBV2	NA	NA	TRBJ2-7	CASMENQAYEQYF	TGTGCCAGCATGGAGAACCAAGCCTACGAGCAGTACTTC
TRBV6-5	NA	TRBD2	TRBJ2-2	CASSYSKLAGIGELFF	TGTGCCAGCAGTTACTCGAAACTAGCGGGAATCGGGGAGCTGTTTTTT
TRBV12-3/TRBV12-4	NA	NA	TRBJ2-7	CASSGESYEQYF	TGTGCCAGCAGTGGGGAGTCCTACGAGCAGTACTTC
TRBV6-5	NA	TRBD1	TRBJ1-2	CASNTGQGTNYGYTF	TGTGCCAGCAACACCGGACAGGGGACTAACTATGGCTACACCTTC
TRBV10-2	NA	NA	TRBJ1-1	CASSESGAHMNTEAFF	TGCGCCAGCAGTGAGTCAGGGGCCCACATGAACACTGAAGCTTTCTTT
TRBV5-1	NA	TRBD1	TRBJ2-5	CASSSGQGGETQYF	TGCGCCAGCAGCTCCGGACAGGGTGGGGAGACCCAGTACTTC
TRBV28	NA	TRBD1	TRBJ1-5	CASSDTGAQPQHF	TGTGCCAGCAGTGATACAGGGGCTCAGCCCCAGCATTTT